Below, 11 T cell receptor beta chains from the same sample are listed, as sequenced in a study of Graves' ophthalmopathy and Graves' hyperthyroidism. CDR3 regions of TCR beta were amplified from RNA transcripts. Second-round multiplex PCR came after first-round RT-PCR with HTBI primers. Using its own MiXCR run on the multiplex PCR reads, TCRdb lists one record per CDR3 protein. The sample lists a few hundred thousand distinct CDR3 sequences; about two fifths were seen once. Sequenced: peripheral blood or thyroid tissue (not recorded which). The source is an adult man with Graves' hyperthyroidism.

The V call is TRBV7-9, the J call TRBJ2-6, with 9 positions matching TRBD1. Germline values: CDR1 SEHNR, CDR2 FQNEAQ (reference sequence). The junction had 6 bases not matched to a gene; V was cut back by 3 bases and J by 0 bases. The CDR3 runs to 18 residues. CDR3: CASSFLQGASSGANVLTF. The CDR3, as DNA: TGTGCCAGCAGCTTTTTACAGGGGGCTAGCTCTGGGGCCAACGTCCTGACTTTC.

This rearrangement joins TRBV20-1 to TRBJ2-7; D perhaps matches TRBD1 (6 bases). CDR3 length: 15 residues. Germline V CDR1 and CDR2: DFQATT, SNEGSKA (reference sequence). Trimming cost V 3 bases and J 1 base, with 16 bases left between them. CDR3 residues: CSARARGVGSYEQYF. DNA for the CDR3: TGCAGTGCTAGGGCCAGGGGAGTGGGTTCCTACGAGCAGTACTTC.

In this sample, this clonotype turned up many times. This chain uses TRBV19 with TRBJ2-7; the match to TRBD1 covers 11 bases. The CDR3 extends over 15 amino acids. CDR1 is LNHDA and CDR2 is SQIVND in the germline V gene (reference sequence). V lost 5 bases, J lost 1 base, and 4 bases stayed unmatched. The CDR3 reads CASSLGTGGSYEQYF. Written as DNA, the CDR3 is TGTGCCAGTAGTCTCGGGACAGGGGGTTCCTACGAGCAGTACTTC.

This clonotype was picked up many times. The CDR3 loop reads CASSLGGGLETQYF. The CDR3 region has the DNA TGTGCCAGCAGTCTGGGGGGGGGCCTGGAGACCCAGTACTTC. The chain is built from TRBV9 and TRBJ2-5; TRBD2 might be the D (7 bases). Germline CDR1 is SGDLS and CDR2 is YYNGEE. V was trimmed by 5 bases and J by 5 bases, leaving 16 bases between them. The CDR3 extends over 14 amino acids.

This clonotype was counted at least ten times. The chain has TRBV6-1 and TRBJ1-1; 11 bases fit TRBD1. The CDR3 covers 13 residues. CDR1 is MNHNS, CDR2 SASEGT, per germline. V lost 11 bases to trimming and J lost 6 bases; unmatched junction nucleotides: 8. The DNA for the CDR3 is TGTGCCGGTATGGGACAGGGGGGACCTGAAGCTTTCTTT. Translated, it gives CAGMGQGGPEAFF.

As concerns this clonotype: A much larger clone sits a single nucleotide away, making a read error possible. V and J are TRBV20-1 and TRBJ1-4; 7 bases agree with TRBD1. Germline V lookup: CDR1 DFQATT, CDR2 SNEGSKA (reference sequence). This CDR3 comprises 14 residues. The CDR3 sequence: CSAFSGGTNVKLFF. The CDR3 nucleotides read TGCAGTGCTTTCTCAGGGGGAACGAATGTAAAACTGTTTTTT.

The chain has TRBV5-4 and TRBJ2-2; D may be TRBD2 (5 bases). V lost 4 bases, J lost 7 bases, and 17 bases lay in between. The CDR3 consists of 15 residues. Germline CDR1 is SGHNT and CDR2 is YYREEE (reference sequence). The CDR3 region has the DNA TGTGCCAGCAGCCCAAGTCGGGGATCCGGCGGGGAGCTGTTTTTT. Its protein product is CASSPSRGSGGELFF. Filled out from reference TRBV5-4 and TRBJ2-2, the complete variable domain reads ETGVTQSPTHLIKTRGQQVTLRCSSQSGHNTVSWYQQALGQGPQFIFQYYREEENGRGNFPPRFSGLQFPNYSSELNVNALELDDSALYLCASSPSRGSGGELFFGEGSRLTVL.

The CDR3 DNA sequence: TGCAGTGCTAGCCGGGTTGGGGCCAACGTCCTGACTTTC. Its translation is CSASRVGANVLTF. The chain couples TRBV20-1 to TRBJ2-6, with D hard to call. The CDR3 length is 13 residues. Germline V CDR1 and CDR2: DFQATT, SNEGSKA (reference sequence). Trimming left V 3 bases short and J 3 bases short, with 6 bases between.

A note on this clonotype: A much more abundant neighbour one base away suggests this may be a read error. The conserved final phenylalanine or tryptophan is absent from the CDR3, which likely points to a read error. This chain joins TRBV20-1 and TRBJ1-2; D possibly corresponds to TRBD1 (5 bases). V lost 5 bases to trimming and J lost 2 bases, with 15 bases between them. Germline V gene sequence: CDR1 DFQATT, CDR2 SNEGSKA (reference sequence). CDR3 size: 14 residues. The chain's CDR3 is CSAPPGPKNYGYTL. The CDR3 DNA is TGCAGTGCTCCTCCGGGACCAAAAAACTATGGCTACACCCTC.

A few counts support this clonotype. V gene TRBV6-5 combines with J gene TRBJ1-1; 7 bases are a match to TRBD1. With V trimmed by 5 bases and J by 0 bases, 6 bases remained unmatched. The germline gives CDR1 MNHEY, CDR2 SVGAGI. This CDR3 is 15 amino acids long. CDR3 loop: CASSSTGVMNTEAFF. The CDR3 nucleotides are TGTGCCAGCAGTAGCACAGGGGTTATGAACACTGAAGCTTTCTTT.

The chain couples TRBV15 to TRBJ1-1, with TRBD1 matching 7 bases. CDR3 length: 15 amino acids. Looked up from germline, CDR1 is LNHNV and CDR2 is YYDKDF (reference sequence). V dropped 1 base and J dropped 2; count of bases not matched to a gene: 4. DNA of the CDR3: TGTGCCACCAGCAGAGGGGCAGGGGGTAACACTGAAGCTTTCTTT. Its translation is CATSRGAGGNTEAFF.